Following are 17 T cell receptor beta chains from one sample sequenced in a study of OX40 agonist ivuxolimab in advanced cancers. The repertoire was sequenced with immunoSEQ multiplex PCR; TCRdb's copy has only in-frame clones and lacks some. Here the sample spans around 100,000 clones, more than 95% being singletons. The specimen was CD4+ or CD8+ T cells sorted from blood, collected in a trial of the OX40 agonist ivuxolimab. All receptors derive from an adult with an advanced solid tumor such as melanoma, head and neck, liver or kidney cancer.

This rearrangement joins TRBV5-4 to TRBJ2-3; TRBD1 agrees at 10 bases. Germline loops: CDR1 SGHNT, CDR2 YYREEE (reference sequence). The V gene end was trimmed by 6 bases and the J gene end by 5 bases; junction bases not matched to a gene: 9. The CDR3 runs 15 residues. The CDR3 DNA is TGTGCCAGCATCCCGGGACAGGGGTACGAAGATACGCAGTATTTT. Translated, it gives CASIPGQGYEDTQYF.

The rearrangement joins TRBV4-1 to TRBJ2-1; 9 bases align to TRBD2. Germline lookup yields CDR1 MGHRA and CDR2 YSYEKL. This CDR3 has 19 residues. J gave up 7 bases and V 4 bases, and 20 bases lay outside the gene matches. This chain's CDR3 is CASSPAGDSGSPRLNEQFF. The DNA for the CDR3 is TGCGCCAGCAGCCCGGCGGGTGATAGCGGGAGCCCTCGCTTGAATGAGCAGTTCTTC.

The chain combines TRBV6-5 with TRBJ2-3; 7 bases match TRBD2. This CDR3 spans 14 amino acids. Looked up from germline, CDR1 is MNHEY and CDR2 is SVGAGI. The V and J ends lost 6 bases and 0 bases, in that order; junction bases with no gene match: 3. CDR3 sequence: CASSQAGSTDTQYF. The CDR3 DNA follows: TGTGCCAGCAGCCAAGCGGGGAGCACAGATACGCAGTATTTT.

The V call is TRBV4-1, the J call TRBJ1-1; D not resolved. This CDR3 contains 15 residues. The germline V gene has CDR1 MGHRA and CDR2 YSYEKL. Trimming left V 4 bases short and J 1 base short, with 13 bases between. As DNA, the CDR3 is TGCGCCAGCAGCCCAACCCAGGCGGCGAACACTGAAGCTTTCTTT. Translation gives CASSPTQAANTEAFF.

The chain joins TRBV6-1 to TRBJ2-7, with D possibly TRBD2 on 6 matching bases. Germline CDR1 and CDR2: MNHNS and SASEGT. The CDR3 is made up of 12 amino acids. V lost 6 bases, J lost 6 bases, and 12 bases lay in between. CDR3 loop: CASRFGTPEQYF. Written as DNA, the CDR3 is TGTGCCAGCAGGTTCGGGACTCCCGAGCAGTACTTC.

The V gene is TRBV5-6, the J gene TRBJ2-2; D remains ambiguous. This CDR3 spans 17 amino acids. V was cut by 0 bases and J by 3 bases, with 15 bases left in between. From germline, CDR1 is SGHDT and CDR2 YYEEEE. CDR3: CASSLAYGAVDTGELFF. CDR3 sequence (DNA): TGTGCCAGCAGCTTGGCCTACGGTGCTGTGGACACCGGGGAGCTGTTTTTT. Full variable domain (remainder filled in from reference TRBV5-6 and TRBJ2-2): DAGVTQSPTHLIKTRGQQVTLRCSPKSGHDTVSWYQQALGQGPQFIFQYYEEEERQRGNFPDRFSGHQFPNYSSELNVNALLLGDSALYLCASSLAYGAVDTGELFFGEGSRLTVL.

The V call is TRBV5-1, the J call TRBJ2-2; 8 bases agree with TRBD1. J was trimmed by 5 bases and V by 9 bases; bases with no gene match: 9. CDR3 length: 14 residues. Germline values: CDR1 SGHRS, CDR2 YFSETQ. CDR3 amino acids: CATPGQGETGELFF. In DNA form, the CDR3 reads TGCGCCACCCCCGGACAGGGAGAGACCGGGGAGCTGTTTTTT.

The J gene is TRBJ2-7, the V gene TRBV11-2, with D uncertain. V lost 2 bases to trimming and J lost 0 bases, with 11 bases between them. This CDR3 is 15 amino acids long. Germline CDR1 reads SGHAT; CDR2 reads FQNNGV. The chain's CDR3 is CASSLISGYSYEQYF. CDR3 sequence (DNA): TGTGCCAGCAGCTTAATTTCCGGGTACTCCTACGAGCAGTACTTC.

The chain joins TRBV27 to TRBJ1-4; no definite D call. This CDR3 contains 15 residues. In germline, CDR1 is MNHEY, CDR2 SMNVEV (reference sequence). Trimming removed 4 bases from V and 7 bases from J, with 16 bases in between. This CDR3 reads CASSSDGATGEKLFF. The CDR3 nucleotides are TGTGCCAGCAGTTCCGACGGCGCAACTGGTGAAAAACTGTTTTTT.

The chain joins TRBV7-3 to TRBJ2-2; the D gene is possibly TRBD2 (6 bases). The germline V and J ends were trimmed by 5 bases and 8 bases, with 9 bases remaining between them. The length of the CDR3 is 12 residues. The germline V gene has CDR1 SGHTA and CDR2 FQGTGA. CDR3 residues: CASSAGGGELFF. CDR3 in DNA: TGTGCCAGCAGCGCCGGGGGAGGGGAGCTGTTTTTT.

This rearrangement joins TRBV7-2 to TRBJ2-7, with D perhaps TRBD2 (5 bases). This CDR3 comprises 14 residues. V lost 2 bases and J 3 bases, leaving 11 bases between the germline ends. From germline, CDR1 is SGHTA and CDR2 FQGNSA. CDR3 in DNA: TGTGCCAGCAGCTTAAACGGAGGAGGCTACGAGCAGTACTTC. Its translation is CASSLNGGGYEQYF.

The V and J genes are TRBV6-5 and TRBJ1-2; D is unresolved. The CDR3 spans 15 residues. V shed 5 bases and J shed 3 bases, with 16 bases lying between them. CDR1 and CDR2 from the germline V gene are MNHEY and SVGAGI. The DNA of the CDR3 is TGTGCCAGCAGTCGAAGTCAGGCCATGGACTATGGCTACACCTTC. It yields the protein CASSRSQAMDYGYTF.

V and J are TRBV21-1 and TRBJ1-2; the table's D call of TRBD1 was not tested on the DNA. TRBV21-1 corresponds to a pseudogene. The CDR3 has 19 amino acids. The CDR3 nucleotides read TGTGCCAGCAGCAATCCTAGTCGACAGGGCGAAGTTCCTAACTATGGCTACACCTTC. Its translation: CASSNPSRQGEVPNYGYTF.

The chain combines TRBV7-3 with TRBJ2-1; 7 bases match TRBD1. CDR3 length: 16 amino acids. V shed 4 bases, J shed 2 bases, and the junction held 8 bases outside the gene matches. CDR1 SGHTA and CDR2 FQGTGA come from the germline V gene. CDR3 sequence reads: CASSSPGQTPYNEQFF. DNA of the CDR3: TGTGCCAGCAGCTCCCCGGGACAGACACCCTACAATGAGCAGTTCTTC. The full variable domain, rest sourced from reference TRBV7-3 and TRBJ2-1, is GAGVSQTPSNKVTEKGKYVELRCDPISGHTALYWYRQSLGQGPEFLIYFQGTGAADDSGLPNDRFFAVRPEGSVSTLKIQRTERGDSAVYLCASSSPGQTPYNEQFFGPGTRLTVL.

The chain carries TRBV6-9 and TRBJ1-1; TRBD1 aligns across 8 bases. CDR3 length: 16 residues. J was trimmed by 4 bases and V by 0 bases; bases with no gene match: 7. Per germline, CDR1 MNHGY and CDR2 SVAAGI. CDR3 coding DNA: TGTGCCAGCAGTTATTCGGGAGGACAGGGACGCACTGAAGCTTTCTTT. It is translated as CASSYSGGQGRTEAFF.

This clone was detected once. This rearrangement joins TRBV19 to TRBJ2-2, with 7 bases lining up with TRBD2. The V and J ends lost 6 bases and 1 base, in that order; junction bases with no gene match: 2. The CDR3 runs to 14 residues. CDR1 is LNHDA, CDR2 SQIVND, per germline (reference sequence). The CDR3 DNA reads TGTGCCAGTAGCGTAGCGGGGAACACCGGGGAGCTGTTTTTT. Its protein product is CASSVAGNTGELFF.

CDR3: CASSLEGGSNQPQHF. CDR3 DNA: TGTGCCAGCAGCTTAGAGGGGGGCAGCAATCAGCCCCAGCATTTT. The chain joins TRBV7-9 to TRBJ1-5, with a possible D match to TRBD1 (6 bases). CDR1 is SEHNR, CDR2 FQNEAQ, per germline (reference sequence). The length of the CDR3 is 15 residues. Trimming removed 1 base from V and 1 base from J, with 8 bases in between.